The entry below gives a single TCR beta chain sequence along with its context. Per the authors' pipeline: Reference gene primer amplification gave nucleated cell count estimates. Generated by immunoSEQ multiplex PCR, the TCRdb table keeps only in-frame clones and is missing some. The V and J calls and clone size come from that table; D and trimming were worked out from the DNA. The sample records some 50,000 clones, 65% to 80% being singletons. This record comes from a study of blood T cell repertoires in COVID-19. This CDR3 has 15 residues. Trimming shortened V by 7 bases and J by 5 bases, and 20 bases separated the two germline ends. The germline V gene encodes CDR1 GTSNPN and CDR2 SVGIG (reference sequence).

The receptor's source is a human donor with active or convalescent COVID-19. The donor label of this sample is uncertain. The sequenced sample was peripheral blood. The rearrangement uses TRBV30 and TRBJ2-2; D might be TRBD2 (5 bases). CDR3 protein: CASTGFKLLTGELFF. The CDR3 bases are TGTGCCTCGACGGGGTTTAAATTGTTGACCGGGGAGCTGTTTTTT.